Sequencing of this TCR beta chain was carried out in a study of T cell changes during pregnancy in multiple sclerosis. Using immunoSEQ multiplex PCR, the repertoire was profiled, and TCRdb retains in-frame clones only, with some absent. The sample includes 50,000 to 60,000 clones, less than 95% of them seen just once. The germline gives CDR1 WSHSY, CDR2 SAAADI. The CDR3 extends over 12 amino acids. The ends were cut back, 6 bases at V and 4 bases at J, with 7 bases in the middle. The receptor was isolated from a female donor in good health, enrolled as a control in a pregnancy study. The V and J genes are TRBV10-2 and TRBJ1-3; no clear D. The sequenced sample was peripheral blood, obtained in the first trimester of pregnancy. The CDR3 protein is CASRDSGNTIYF. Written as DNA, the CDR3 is TGCGCCAGCAGGGATAGCGGAAACACCATATATTTT.